This T cell receptor beta chain comes out of a study of cytomegalovirus exposure and HLA in healthy donors. Study overall: The approximately 120 validation repertoires used the same platform as the 650 to 850 first-cohort repertoires (as reported by a later analysis). Study-level points and caveats: The tendency of first-cohort TCR clusters to co-occur in the roughly 130 validation repertoires was the finding of a later analysis. According to the study, around 160 TCR beta chains were cytomegalovirus-associated. Most observed TCR sequences were rare, whereas some public TCRs were detected in many donors.

Clones were read by immunoSEQ multiplex PCR, and TCRdb kept only the in-frame ones, dropping some. The table has hundreds of thousands of clones, more than 75% seen once; the top ten hold more than 10%. In this sample, this clone turned up a few times. Its antigen is unknown. CDR1 and CDR2 (germline): SGHAT, FQNNGV. Trimming removed 5 bases from V and 6 bases from J, with 14 bases in between. The CDR3 covers 14 residues. The V gene is TRBV11-2, the J gene TRBJ2-4; D is ambiguous. The clonotype was recovered from a man in his late teens or twenties in good health and CMV-seropositive. The specimen was PBMCs. The CDR3: CASSPRTGINIQYF. The CDR3 DNA is TGTGCCAGCAGCCCCCGAACTGGGATAAACATTCAGTACTTC.